This T cell receptor (beta chain) was captured in a study of blood T cell repertoires in COVID-19. Germline CDR1 reads MDHEN; CDR2 reads SYDVKM. J lost 0 bases, V lost 10 bases, and 7 bases had no gene match. This CDR3 comprises 16 residues. Only in-frame clones appear in the TCRdb table, and some are missing; sequencing was by immunoSEQ multiplex PCR. The sample contains 250,000 to 300,000 clones, 89% of which appear only once. The material sequenced was peripheral blood. The rearrangement links TRBV28 to TRBJ2-3; 13 bases map to TRBD2. The receptor was isolated from a woman between 35 and 50 years old who had recovered from COVID-19. CDR3 nucleotide sequence: TGTGCCACAACACTAGCGGGAGGGTTTAGCACAGATACGCAGTATTTT. Its protein product is CATTLAGGFSTDTQYF.